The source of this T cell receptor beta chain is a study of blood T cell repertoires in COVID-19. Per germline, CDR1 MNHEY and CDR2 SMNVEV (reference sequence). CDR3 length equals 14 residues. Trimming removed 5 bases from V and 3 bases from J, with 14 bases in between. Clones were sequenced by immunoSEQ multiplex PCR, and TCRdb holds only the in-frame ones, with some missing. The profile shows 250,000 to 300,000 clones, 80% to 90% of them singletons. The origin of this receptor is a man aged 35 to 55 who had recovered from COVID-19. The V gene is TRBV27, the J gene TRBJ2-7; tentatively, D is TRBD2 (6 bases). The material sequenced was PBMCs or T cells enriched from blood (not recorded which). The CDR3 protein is CASSRGLDYYEQYF. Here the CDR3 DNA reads TGTGCCAGCAGTAGGGGACTTGATTACTACGAGCAGTACTTC.